This T cell receptor (beta chain) was recovered during a study of blood T cell repertoires in COVID-19. Study background: COVID-19 samples collected from the United States, Italy and Spain covered acute and convalescent phases.

Under the authors' procedure: How many nucleated cells were present was estimated from reference gene primer amplification. Libraries were prepared by immunoSEQ multiplex PCR; TCRdb keeps only in-frame clonotypes and omits some of them. V and J calls and clone size are as listed in that table; D and trimming were resolved from the DNA. The sample holds more than 200,000 clones, under 85% seen once. This clone occurred once. This CDR3 region has 14 residues. Germline V gene data show CDR1 as SGHKS and CDR2 as YYEKEE (reference sequence). Trimming left V 3 bases short and J 6 bases short, with 12 bases between.

The sample comprised PBMCs or T cells enriched from blood (not recorded which). This sequence originates from a man in his sixties who had recovered from COVID-19. The chain recombines TRBV5-5 with TRBJ1-4; D uncertain. CDR3 DNA sequence: TGTGCCAGCAGCTGGGCACAGTCGGATGAAAAACTGTTTTTT. It translates to CASSWAQSDEKLFF.